The TCR beta chain described here comes from a study of T cell responses to AZD1222 COVID-19 vaccine. V was clipped by 4 bases and J by 3 bases; unmatched bases: 5. The germline V gene has CDR1 MDHEN and CDR2 SYDVKM. The CDR3 is 15 amino acids. Remarks on this clone: Its matching antigen is unknown.

Only in-frame clones appear in the TCRdb table, and some are missing; sequencing was by immunoSEQ multiplex PCR. Here the sample spans 110,000 to 150,000 clones, around 92% being singletons. Regarding the study as a whole: Reports say nearly half of spike-specific TCRs go after unmutated variant regions. Seropositivity was recorded at baseline in only a handful of AZD1222 recipients. Spike was spanned by vaccine-associated CD4 TCRs, with dominance at 160-218 and 743-854.

The chain recombines TRBV28 with TRBJ1-5, with 8 bases identical to TRBD1. The specimen was peripheral blood, collected after recovery from COVID-19. The TCR was taken from an adult who had recovered from COVID-19. CDR3 protein: CASSSATGDNQPQHF. In DNA, the CDR3 is TGTGCCAGCAGTTCCGCGACAGGGGACAATCAGCCCCAGCATTTT.